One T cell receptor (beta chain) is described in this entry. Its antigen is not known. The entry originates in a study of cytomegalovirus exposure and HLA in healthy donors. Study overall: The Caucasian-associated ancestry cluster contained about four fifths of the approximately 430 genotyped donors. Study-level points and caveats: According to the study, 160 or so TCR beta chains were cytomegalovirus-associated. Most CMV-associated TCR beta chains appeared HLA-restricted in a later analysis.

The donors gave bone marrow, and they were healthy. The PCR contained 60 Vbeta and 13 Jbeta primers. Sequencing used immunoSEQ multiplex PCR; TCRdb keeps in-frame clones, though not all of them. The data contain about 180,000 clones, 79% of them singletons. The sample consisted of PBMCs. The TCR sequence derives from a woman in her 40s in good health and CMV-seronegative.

As DNA, the CDR3 is TGTGCCTGGAGTATAGCCTCAGGGGGATACGAGCAGTACTTC. Amino acids: CAWSIASGGYEQYF. The V call is TRBV30, the J call TRBJ2-7, with 7 bases lining up with TRBD1. The CDR3 is made up of 14 amino acids. Germline V gene data show CDR1 as GTSNPN and CDR2 as SVGIG (reference sequence). V lost 2 bases, J lost 4 bases, and 8 bases stayed unmatched.